This TCR beta chain was recorded in a study of persistence of HIV-infected CD4 T cells. General study results and limits: CMV- and Gag-responding cells had lower TCRbeta richness than CD3/CD28-responding cells.

The germline V gene has CDR1 SNHLY and CDR2 FYNNEI. Trimming took 3 bases from V and 5 from J, leaving 10 bases between them. The CDR3 covers 13 residues. In the case of this clone: Its antigen is unknown.

Cells were stimulated with CMV-infected fibroblast lysates at 10 ug/mL. Memory cells lacking CD40L and CD69 with high CD45RO were sorted. CD4+ T cell counts exceeded 400 cells/uL; CMV serology was positive. PBMCs were depleted of CD8+ T cells before stimulation. An approximately 20-hour stimulation of CD8-depleted PBMCs used anti-CD28/CD49d costimulation, CD40-blocking antibody and enfuvirtide. Sequencing used immunoSEQ version 4 in survey mode. Assay: immunoSEQ multiplex PCR; the TCRdb copy retains only in-frame clones and omits some. Here the sample spans 25,000 to 35,000 clones, roughly 78% being singletons.

The chain carries TRBV2 and TRBJ1-2, with unresolved D. The starting material was CD4+ T cells sorted from PBMCs after approximately 18-hour stimulation, obtained from a patient who received antiretroviral therapy. The sequence derives from an adult man with HIV who was CMV-seropositive. Here the CDR3 reads CASSEVRSYGYTF. DNA of the CDR3: TGTGCCAGCAGTGAGGTCAGGTCGTATGGCTACACCTTC.